A single sample gave rise to the 22 T cell receptor beta chains below, sequenced in a study of blood T cell repertoires in COVID-19. Method: immunoSEQ multiplex PCR; TCRdb's copy keeps in-frame clones and lacks some. The table shows 90,000 to 110,000 clones, with around 83% occurring only once. Source material: peripheral blood. These receptors came from a woman older than 75 with active or convalescent COVID-19.

V usage is TRBV5-5 and J usage is TRBJ2-2, with no clear D. With 1 base removed from V and 6 bases from J, the gap between germline ends came to 10 bases. Per germline, CDR1 SGHKS and CDR2 YYEKEE (reference sequence). CDR3 length: 14 amino acids. CDR3 sequence (DNA): TGTGCCAGCAGCTTGAGTCTAGACCCCGGGGAGCTGTTTTTT. It specifies CASSLSLDPGELFF.

V and J are TRBV9 and TRBJ1-5; tentatively, D is TRBD1 (5 bases). Germline CDR1 is SGDLS and CDR2 is YYNGEE. CDR3 length: 15 amino acids. Trimming left V 0 bases short and J 5 bases short, with 12 bases between. Written as DNA, the CDR3 is TGTGCCAGCAGCGTAGCTACCGGGGGTGATCAGCCCCAGCATTTT. Protein sequence: CASSVATGGDQPQHF.

The chain employs TRBV7-9 and TRBJ2-7; TRBD2 matches at 8 bases. V shed 6 bases, J shed 1 base, and the junction held 5 bases outside the gene matches. The CDR3 is 14 amino acids. CDR1 is SEHNR and CDR2 is FQNEAQ in the germline V gene (reference sequence). CDR3 sequence (DNA): TGTGCCAGCAGTATGACTAGCGTATCCTACGAGCAGTACTTC. Its protein product is CASSMTSVSYEQYF.

DNA of the CDR3: TGTGCCAGCAGCCCTACAGATACGCAGTATTTT. Its protein is CASSPTDTQYF. The V and J genes are TRBV7-9 and TRBJ2-3; D is undetermined. Trimming took off 5 bases at V and 3 bases at J, with 3 bases between the two ends. Germline V CDR1 and CDR2: SEHNR, FQNEAQ (reference sequence). The CDR3 totals 11 residues.

As regards this clone: In the same sample, other DNA sequences code for this CDR3. The genes are TRBV7-9 and TRBJ1-5; 7 bases are a match to TRBD1. The CDR3 has 14 residues. Germline CDR1 SEHNR, CDR2 FQNEAQ (reference sequence). The V segment lost 4 bases and the J segment 4 bases; nucleotides outside the gene matches: 4. CDR3 protein: CASSSQGGNQPQHF. CDR3 in DNA: TGTGCCAGCAGCTCCCAGGGGGGAAATCAGCCCCAGCATTTT.

J is TRBJ2-7 and V is TRBV24-1; TRBD1 agrees at 8 bases. The CDR3 totals 15 residues. V was pared by 3 bases and J by 4 bases, with 7 bases of the junction left unmatched. The germline gives CDR1 KGHDR, CDR2 SFDVKD. CDR3 sequence reads: CATSDHNDRGYEQYF. CDR3 in DNA: TGTGCCACCAGTGATCACAATGACAGGGGTTACGAGCAGTACTTC.

This clone was seen a few times. The chain has TRBV5-5 and TRBJ1-2; D gene ambiguous. Germline values: CDR1 SGHKS, CDR2 YYEKEE (reference sequence). The CDR3 runs 15 residues. V lost 2 bases to trimming and J lost 8 bases, with 19 bases between them. CDR3 DNA sequence: TGTGCCAGCAGCTTAGGGAACCGGGATCGAGGAGGCTACACCTTC. As protein: CASSLGNRDRGGYTF.

The chain carries TRBV24-1 and TRBJ2-1; 7 nucleotides line up with TRBD2. Germline lookup yields CDR1 KGHDR and CDR2 SFDVKD. The trim removed 7 bases at V and 1 base at J, leaving 3 bases unmatched. The CDR3 is 14 amino acids. DNA of the CDR3: TGTGCCACCAGCCGCGGGAGTTCCTACAATGAGCAGTTCTTC. This gives the protein CATSRGSSYNEQFF.

This rearrangement joins TRBV9 to TRBJ1-4; D not certain. CDR1 and CDR2 (germline): SGDLS, YYNGEE. This CDR3 has 17 amino acids. V dropped 5 bases and J dropped 0 bases, with 17 bases sitting between them. CDR3 nucleotide sequence: TGTGCCAGCAGTGGACTCACTCGAGGCGCAACTAATGAAAAACTGTTTTTT. It is translated as CASSGLTRGATNEKLFF.

This chain uses TRBV2 with TRBJ1-1; TRBD1 matches 7 bases. The V segment lost 9 bases and the J segment 0 bases; nucleotides outside the gene matches: 7. Germline V lookup: CDR1 SNHLY, CDR2 FYNNEI. The CDR3 covers 14 residues. CDR3 region: CASNPGQLNTEAFF. The CDR3 DNA follows: TGTGCCAGTAATCCGGGACAGCTGAACACTGAAGCTTTCTTT.

This chain connects TRBV11-3 to TRBJ2-3, with a tentative D call TRBD2 (6 bases). V gave up 1 base and J gave up 2 bases, with 10 bases separating them. The germline V gene has CDR1 SGHNT and CDR2 YENEEA. The CDR3 loop spans 15 amino acids. The CDR3 sequence is CASSLGDFDTDTQYF. Written as DNA, the CDR3 is TGTGCCAGCAGCTTAGGGGACTTTGACACAGATACGCAGTATTTT.

J is TRBJ2-7 and V is TRBV11-1; the D gene is possibly TRBD2 (6 bases). The ends were cut back, 6 bases at V and 4 bases at J, with 16 bases in the middle. CDR3 length: 14 residues. The germline gives CDR1 SGHAT, CDR2 FQDESV (reference sequence). For the CDR3, the DNA is TGTGCCAGCAGACCTCAGCGGGCCTCGTACGAGCAGTACTTC. It yields the protein CASRPQRASYEQYF.

Written as DNA, the CDR3 is TGTGCCAGCAAACGAGACAGGGAAGCTAACTATGGCTACACCTTC. Its translation is CASKRDREANYGYTF. The rearrangement links TRBV27 to TRBJ1-2, with 7 bases matching TRBD1. Germline V gives CDR1 MNHEY, CDR2 SMNVEV (reference sequence). After removal of 7 bases from V and 0 bases from J, the junction contained 8 bases not matched to a gene. CDR3 length: 15 residues.

This rearrangement joins TRBV7-8 to TRBJ2-7; possible D gene TRBD2, 5 bases. CDR1 is SGHVS, CDR2 FQNEAQ, per germline. CDR3 length equals 15 residues. V gave up 5 bases and J gave up 2 bases, with 16 bases separating them. The CDR3 nucleotides read TGTGCCAGCAGCCCCCGGAGGCGGACCACCTACGAGCAGTACTTC. Its translation is CASSPRRRTTYEQYF.

J is TRBJ2-1 and V is TRBV3-1 (or the pseudogene TRBV3-2); D might be TRBD1 (5 bases). The CDR3 loop spans 13 amino acids. The V end was cut by 4 bases, the J end by 6 bases, with 10 bases between. Germline V gene sequence: CDR1 LGHDT, CDR2 YNNKEL (reference sequence). This CDR3 is CASSLREGNEQFF. CDR3 in DNA: TGTGCCAGCAGCCTCAGGGAAGGCAATGAGCAGTTCTTC.

The rearrangement links TRBV6-2 or TRBV6-3 to TRBJ2-7; maybe TRBD2 (6 bases). CDR1 and CDR2 from the germline V gene are MNHEY and SVGEGT. The CDR3 spans 15 residues. Deletions cut 0 bases from V and 0 bases from J, with 9 bases between. The CDR3 DNA reads as TGTGCCAGCAGTTACTCTAGCGGAAACTCCTACGAGCAGTACTTC. This gives the protein CASSYSSGNSYEQYF.

This clone was found once. The gene calls are TRBV15 and TRBJ1-6, with 8 bases that match TRBD1. Germline V gene sequence: CDR1 LNHNV, CDR2 YYDKDF (reference sequence). J lost 7 bases, V lost 5 bases, and 10 bases had no gene match. The CDR3 consists of 16 residues. CDR3 loop: CATSVSGQGGNSPLHF. DNA for the CDR3: TGTGCCACCAGCGTATCTGGACAGGGCGGCAATTCACCCCTCCACTTT.

The V gene is TRBV2, the J gene TRBJ2-1; 7 bases fit TRBD2. Germline assignment: CDR1 SNHLY and CDR2 FYNNEI. The length of the CDR3 is 15 residues. V was clipped by 7 bases and J by 6 bases; unmatched bases: 12. This CDR3 reads CASTFSPSGSNEQFF. CDR3 sequence (DNA): TGTGCCAGCACTTTTAGTCCTAGCGGTTCCAATGAGCAGTTCTTC.

The V and J genes are TRBV6-2 or TRBV6-3 and TRBJ2-3, with 7 nucleotides matching TRBD2. The V segment lost 1 base and the J segment 3 bases; nucleotides outside the gene matches: 4. CDR3 length: 15 residues. Germline V lookup: CDR1 MNHEY, CDR2 SVGEGT. The CDR3 is CASSYFGLETDTQYF. DNA of the CDR3: TGTGCCAGCAGTTACTTCGGACTAGAGACAGATACGCAGTATTTT.

The V and J genes are TRBV6-4 and TRBJ2-3; TRBD1 matches at 7 bases. From germline, CDR1 is MRHNA and CDR2 SNTAGT. The CDR3 sequence is 15 residues long. The ends lost 8 bases at V and 2 bases at J; junction bases unmatched: 10. The CDR3 loop is CASRPGTEDTDTQYF. In DNA, the CDR3 is TGTGCCAGCCGTCCCGGGACAGAAGACACAGATACGCAGTATTTT.

Here the CDR3 reads CASSRDRGYDEQYF. The DNA of the CDR3 is TGTGCCAGCAGCAGAGACAGGGGGTACGACGAGCAGTACTTC. The chain recombines TRBV9 with TRBJ2-7; 9 positions match TRBD1. The length of the CDR3 is 14 residues. V was clipped by 4 bases and J by 5 bases; unmatched bases: 7. Germline V gives CDR1 SGDLS, CDR2 YYNGEE.

The chain is built from TRBV10-2 and TRBJ2-5; D may be TRBD2 (5 bases). With 2 bases removed from V and 3 bases from J, the gap between germline ends came to 10 bases. The CDR3 length is 14 residues. Germline assignment: CDR1 WSHSY and CDR2 SAAADI. The CDR3 region is CASSEIGREETQYF. The CDR3 nucleotides are TGCGCCAGCAGTGAGATAGGGCGGGAAGAGACCCAGTACTTC.